The source of this T cell receptor beta chain is a study of naive and memory T cell subsets. Adult healthy volunteers gave 2.5 ml peripheral blood for whole-blood RNA. Alpha and beta constant region primers primed reverse transcription for blood and skin samples. Four PCR rounds used nested alpha and beta constant region primers plus the SP2 primer. MiXCR was run by TCRdb on the 5' RACE reads, yielding one entry per CDR3 protein. The data hold approximately 22,000 distinct CDR3 sequences, with around 4.2% observed a single time. This clonotype has ten or more counts. Trimming pared 0 bases from V and 3 bases from J, leaving 10 bases between. CDR1 and CDR2 from the germline V gene are SGHNT and YYREEE (reference sequence). This CDR3 contains 14 residues.

This clonotype was sampled from a male donor in good health. The V call is TRBV5-4, the J call TRBJ2-7; D remains ambiguous. The chain's CDR3 is CASSLEGGHYEQYF. CDR3 in DNA: TGTGCCAGCAGCTTGGAGGGCGGTCACTACGAGCAGTACTTC.